Presented here are 21 T cell receptor beta chains from one specimen sequenced in a study of PD-1 blockade in mismatch repair-deficient tumors. Produced via immunoSEQ multiplex PCR; TCRdb's table is partial and in-frame only. Of more than 95,000 clones in the sample, 86% are singletons; the top ten hold roughly 13%. The sequencing here drew on peripheral blood, taken 44 weeks after starting pembrolizumab. The receptors stem from an adult with mismatch repair-deficient cancer.

CDR3 DNA: TGTGCCAGCAGCGCGACAGGAGCTAACTATGGCTACACCTTC. This translates into CASSATGANYGYTF. The rearrangement links TRBV4-2 to TRBJ1-2, with D tentatively TRBD1 (6 bases). Between the trimmed V and J ends, which lost 5 bases and 0 bases, there was a span of 10 bases. The CDR3 runs 14 residues. Germline V gene lookup returns CDR1 LGHNA and CDR2 YNFKEQ.

This clone has only one observation. The CDR3 sequence is CASAIGLAGANEQYF. In DNA, the CDR3 is TGTGCCAGCGCGATAGGACTAGCGGGAGCCAACGAGCAGTACTTC. The chain is built from TRBV28 and TRBJ2-7, with TRBD2 matching 13 bases. CDR3 length equals 15 residues. Looked up from germline, CDR1 is MDHEN and CDR2 is SYDVKM. V trimming: 8 bases; J trimming: 5 bases; junction bases outside the gene matches: 9.

The chain carries TRBV21-1 and TRBJ1-5; TRBD1 is taken as the D call from the table, unchecked against the DNA. TRBV21-1 is classified as a pseudogene. CDR3 size: 16 residues. The CDR3 reads CASKIGQEFSNQPQHF. Written as DNA, the CDR3 is TGTGCCAGCAAGATCGGACAGGAGTTCAGCAATCAGCCCCAGCATTTT.

This clone has a handful of counts. This chain connects TRBV10-3 to TRBJ2-7; D may be TRBD2 (6 bases). V dropped 3 bases and J dropped 4 bases, with 19 bases sitting between them. The CDR3 has 16 amino acids. Looked up from germline, CDR1 is ENHRY and CDR2 is SYGVKD. As DNA, the CDR3 is TGTGCCATCAGTGAACAGTGGGGGGACTCATTTTACGAGCAGTACTTC. Encoded protein: CAISEQWGDSFYEQYF.

V is TRBV10-3 and J is TRBJ1-2; D might be TRBD1 (6 bases). Looked up from germline, CDR1 is ENHRY and CDR2 is SYGVKD. The CDR3 sequence is 13 residues long. V lost 4 bases to trimming and J lost 2 bases, with 8 bases between them. The CDR3 DNA reads TGTGCCATCAGTGTGGACAGAAACTATGGCTACACCTTC. Its translation is CAISVDRNYGYTF.

The chain employs TRBV6-1 and TRBJ2-7, with D unresolved. The CDR3 spans 13 residues. The germline gives CDR1 MNHNS, CDR2 SASEGT. V lost 5 bases, J lost 3 bases, and 11 bases lay in between. The CDR3 sequence: CASSSDVHYEQYF. The CDR3 region has the DNA TGTGCCAGCAGTTCCGACGTCCACTACGAGCAGTACTTC.

The V gene is TRBV30, the J gene TRBJ1-4; D may be TRBD1 (5 bases). CDR1 and CDR2 from the germline V gene are GTSNPN and SVGIG (reference sequence). The CDR3 is 11 residues long. Trimming pared 7 bases from V and 7 bases from J, leaving 10 bases between. For the CDR3, the DNA is TGTGCCTCGTCTGGGGCTGAAAAACTGTTTTTT. Encoded protein: CASSGAEKLFF.

V is TRBV19 and J is TRBJ2-2; no firm D call. Trimming left V 5 bases short and J 2 bases short, with 9 bases between. Germline V gene lookup returns CDR1 LNHDA and CDR2 SQIVND (reference sequence). The CDR3 totals 14 residues. CDR3 in DNA: TGTGCCAGTAGTGTCCTAGGCAACACCGGGGAGCTGTTTTTT. This gives the protein CASSVLGNTGELFF.

The CDR3 reads CASSVVGKDSNQPQHF. DNA for the CDR3: TGTGCCAGCAGTGTCGTTGGGAAGGATAGCAATCAGCCCCAGCATTTT. The V and J genes are TRBV6-4 and TRBJ1-5; D unresolved. The germline V gene has CDR1 MRHNA and CDR2 SNTAGT. The V end was cut by 4 bases, the J end by 0 bases, with 13 bases between. The CDR3 extends over 16 amino acids.

The chain uses TRBV7-9 and TRBJ2-1; 7 bases are shared with TRBD2. CDR1 is SEHNR and CDR2 is FQNEAQ in the germline V gene (reference sequence). The CDR3 loop spans 16 amino acids. Trimming at V came to 2 bases and at J to 4 bases, leaving 8 bases not matched to a gene. The DNA of the CDR3 is TGTGCCAGCAGCTTAAGTAGGGGAGGGTATTACAATGAGCAGTTCTTC. Protein product: CASSLSRGGYYNEQFF. Based on the CDR3 plus reference TRBV7-9 and TRBJ2-1, the full variable domain is DTGVSQNPRHKITKRGQNVTFRCDPISEHNRLYWYRQTLGQGPEFLTYFQNEAQLEKSRLLSDRFSAERPKGSFSTLEIQRTEQGDSAMYLCASSLSRGGYYNEQFFGPGTRLTVL.

There are a few counts of this clone. The rearrangement joins TRBV2 to TRBJ1-2; D is uncertain. Germline loops: CDR1 SNHLY, CDR2 FYNNEI. Trimming shortened V by 7 bases and J by 2 bases, and 8 bases separated the two germline ends. The CDR3 loop spans 12 amino acids. CDR3 residues: CASMAGNYGYTF. The DNA for the CDR3 is TGTGCCAGCATGGCCGGCAACTATGGCTACACCTTC.

J is TRBJ1-3 and V is TRBV11-3; D gene unclear. The CDR3 has 13 amino acids. Per germline, CDR1 SGHNT and CDR2 YENEEA. The germline V and J ends were trimmed by 1 base and 2 bases, with 3 bases remaining between them. The CDR3 DNA is TGTGCCAGCAGCTTAGGACCTGGAAACACCATATATTTT. Translating gives CASSLGPGNTIYF.

The chain is built from TRBV30 and TRBJ1-4; maybe TRBD1 (5 bases). Deletions cut 3 bases from V and 10 bases from J, with 15 bases between. The CDR3 is made up of 13 amino acids. The V gene's germline CDR1 is GTSNPN and CDR2 SVGIG (reference sequence). CDR3 nucleotide sequence: TGTGCCTGGAGAACAGACGGGACGAGAAAACTGTTTTTT. Amino acids: CAWRTDGTRKLFF.

The rearrangement links TRBV28 to TRBJ2-1; 9 positions agree with TRBD1. This CDR3 region has 15 residues. The ends lost 6 bases at V and 6 bases at J; junction bases unmatched: 9. In germline, CDR1 is MDHEN, CDR2 SYDVKM. In DNA, the CDR3 is TGTGCCAGCAGAAGCCGGGGACAGGGAAGCAATGAGCAGTTCTTC. It is translated as CASRSRGQGSNEQFF.

The rearrangement uses TRBV7-9 and TRBJ2-5; 9 bases are a match to TRBD2. The CDR3 consists of 16 residues. V lost 5 bases and J lost 1; bases outside the gene matches: 8. CDR1 and CDR2 (germline): SEHNR, FQNEAQ (reference sequence). CDR3 sequence: CASSPGLAPPQETQYF. Written as DNA, the CDR3 is TGTGCCAGCAGCCCGGGACTAGCACCCCCCCAAGAGACCCAGTACTTC.

The CDR3 nucleotides are TGTGCCAGCAGTGAATCGACTAGCGGAAATTACGAGCAGTACTTC. Amino acid sequence: CASSESTSGNYEQYF. The chain carries TRBV6-1 and TRBJ2-7; 9 bases are a match to TRBD2. Per the germline V gene, CDR1 is MNHNS and CDR2 is SASEGT. V gave up 2 bases and J gave up 4 bases; unmatched junction bases: 6. The CDR3 consists of 15 residues.

The chain has TRBV6-1 and TRBJ2-7; D unresolved. The CDR3 is 13 amino acids. With 6 bases removed from V and 2 bases from J, the gap between germline ends came to 11 bases. Per the germline V gene, CDR1 is MNHNS and CDR2 is SASEGT. This chain's CDR3 is CASSVLGPYEQYF. The CDR3 DNA reads as TGTGCCAGCAGCGTACTCGGGCCCTACGAGCAGTACTTC.

This clone was seen a handful of times. V and J are TRBV5-1 and TRBJ2-1; no clear D. The germline V gene has CDR1 SGHRS and CDR2 YFSETQ. V was clipped by 4 bases and J by 0 bases, with 2 bases between them. The CDR3 consists of 12 residues. This CDR3 is CASSGSYNEQFF. CDR3 in DNA: TGCGCCAGCAGCGGCTCCTACAATGAGCAGTTCTTC.

This clone was picked up one time. V usage is TRBV21-1 and J usage is TRBJ1-1. TRBV21-1 is classified as a pseudogene. This CDR3 spans 16 amino acids. The DNA of the CDR3 is TGTGCCAGCAGCAAAGAAGGGAACGGGCTCGGGACTGAAGCTTTCTTT. It translates to CASSKEGNGLGTEAFF.

The rearrangement uses TRBV30 and TRBJ2-1; 12 bases fit TRBD2. V shed 1 base, J shed 4 bases, and the junction held 2 bases outside the gene matches. The V gene's germline CDR1 is GTSNPN and CDR2 SVGIG (reference sequence). CDR3 size: 15 residues. CDR3 sequence reads: CAWSAGLAGYNEQFF. The CDR3, as DNA: TGTGCCTGGAGTGCCGGACTAGCGGGGTACAATGAGCAGTTCTTC.

V usage is TRBV7-9 and J usage is TRBJ2-7, with unresolved D. V dropped 0 bases and J dropped 0 bases, with 9 bases sitting between them. CDR3 size: 15 residues. CDR1 is SEHNR, CDR2 FQNEAQ, per germline (reference sequence). CDR3 DNA: TGTGCCAGCAGCTTAGCAGGTCTCAGCTCCTACGAGCAGTACTTC. It translates to CASSLAGLSSYEQYF. The full variable domain, rest sourced from reference TRBV7-9 and TRBJ2-7, is DTGVSQNPRHKITKRGQNVTFRCDPISEHNRLYWYRQTLGQGPEFLTYFQNEAQLEKSRLLSDRFSAERPKGSFSTLEIQRTEQGDSAMYLCASSLAGLSSYEQYFGPGTRLTVT.